One and the same sample provided the 11 T cell receptor beta chains below, sequenced in a study of blood T cell repertoires in COVID-19. Here immunoSEQ multiplex PCR was the method, and the copy in TCRdb shows in-frame clones only, minus some. The table shows hundreds of thousands of clones, with approximately 78% occurring only once. What was sequenced was peripheral blood. The source of these receptors is a woman of 80 years or more with acute or convalescent COVID-19.

The rearrangement links TRBV6-6 to TRBJ1-3, with 8 bases lining up with TRBD1. V was clipped by 6 bases and J by 4 bases; unmatched bases: 8. The CDR3 sequence is 15 residues long. Germline CDR1 is MNHNY and CDR2 is SVGAGI (reference sequence). This chain's CDR3 is CASRETGVRGNTIYF. CDR3 sequence (DNA): TGTGCCAGCAGGGAGACAGGGGTGCGAGGAAACACCATATATTTT.

This chain joins TRBV2 and TRBJ1-1; TRBD1 might be the D (6 bases). Trimming removed 6 bases from V and 1 base from J, with 18 bases in between. Germline assignment: CDR1 SNHLY and CDR2 FYNNEI. The CDR3 covers 16 residues. As DNA, the CDR3 is TGTGCCAGCAGGGGCCTTGGGGGGGCGCGGAACACTGAAGCTTTCTTT. The encoded protein is CASRGLGGARNTEAFF.

The chain joins TRBV5-1 to TRBJ2-3, with 7 nucleotides matching TRBD2. This CDR3 has 15 amino acids. V lost 1 base, J lost 3 bases, and 5 bases stayed unmatched. The germline gives CDR1 SGHRS, CDR2 YFSETQ. The CDR3 loop reads CASSLFAGETDTQYF. The DNA of the CDR3 is TGCGCCAGCAGCTTGTTCGCGGGGGAAACAGATACGCAGTATTTT.

The chain recombines TRBV19 with TRBJ1-4, with TRBD1 matching over 7 bases. J lost 8 bases, V lost 5 bases, and 17 bases had no gene match. The length of the CDR3 is 17 residues. Looked up from germline, CDR1 is LNHDA and CDR2 is SQIVND (reference sequence). The CDR3 here is CASSPPTGTVTGEKLFF. CDR3 nucleotide sequence: TGTGCCAGTAGTCCCCCGACAGGGACGGTTACGGGAGAAAAACTGTTTTTT.

J is TRBJ2-3 and V is TRBV10-1, with 9 bases matching TRBD1. Germline V gives CDR1 WNHNN, CDR2 SYGVQD (reference sequence). V shed 5 bases and J 2 bases; nucleotides not matched to a gene: 5. The CDR3 runs to 15 residues. The CDR3 loop reads CASSQGTGPTDTQYF. CDR3 nucleotide sequence: TGCGCCAGCAGTCAGGGGACAGGGCCCACAGATACGCAGTATTTT.

V usage is TRBV4-1 and J usage is TRBJ1-3; TRBD1 matches 9 bases. Trimming cost V 4 bases and J 2 bases; bases outside gene matches: 6. Germline V lookup: CDR1 MGHRA, CDR2 YSYEKL. The CDR3 sequence is 16 residues long. This CDR3 is CASSLSRDRAGNTIYF. The CDR3 DNA sequence: TGCGCCAGCAGCCTGTCTCGGGACAGGGCTGGAAACACCATATATTTT.

The J gene is TRBJ2-1, the V gene TRBV4-3; 8 bases align to TRBD1. With 3 bases clipped from V and 8 bases from J, the junction kept 12 bases outside the gene matches. The CDR3 loop spans 16 amino acids. Germline V gene sequence: CDR1 LGHNA, CDR2 YSLEER. In DNA, the CDR3 is TGCGCCAGCAGCCAGGAAACCTCAGGGGGCCGGTATGAGCAGTTCTTC. Amino acids: CASSQETSGGRYEQFF.

The V and J genes are TRBV7-8 and TRBJ1-2, with D possibly matching TRBD1 (5 bases). V was cut by 5 bases and J by 4 bases, with 11 bases left in between. This CDR3 region has 13 residues. Germline lookup yields CDR1 SGHVS and CDR2 FQNEAQ. The CDR3 spells CASSHRTLYGYTF. CDR3 nucleotide sequence: TGTGCCAGCAGCCACAGGACCCTCTATGGCTACACCTTC.

V and J are TRBV18 and TRBJ2-3; no clear D. Trimming cost V 0 bases and J 0 bases, with 4 bases left between them. The CDR3 consists of 14 residues. In germline, CDR1 is KGHSH, CDR2 LQKENI. The CDR3 nucleotides are TGTGCCAGCTCACCACCCGTGAGCACAGATACGCAGTATTTT. This gives the protein CASSPPVSTDTQYF. Together with reference TRBV18 and TRBJ2-3, the CDR3 gives the full variable domain: NAGVMQNPRHLVRRRGQEARLRCSPMKGHSHVYWYRQLPEEGLKFMVYLQKENIIDESGMPKERFSAEFPKEGPSILRIQQVVRGDSAAYFCASSPPVSTDTQYFGPGTRLTVL.

J is TRBJ2-2 and V is TRBV6-4; TRBD2 matches at 9 bases. After removal of 7 bases from V and 3 bases from J, the junction contained 3 bases not matched to a gene. CDR1 and CDR2 from the germline V gene are MRHNA and SNTAGT. This CDR3 comprises 14 residues. The CDR3: CASKRGADTGELFF. CDR3 nucleotides: TGTGCCAGCAAGCGGGGGGCAGACACCGGGGAGCTGTTTTTT.

This chain joins TRBV7-8 and TRBJ1-5; 7 bases fit TRBD1. The CDR3 spans 13 residues. The germline V gene has CDR1 SGHVS and CDR2 FQNEAQ. With 6 bases clipped from V and 11 bases from J, the junction kept 10 bases outside the gene matches. The CDR3 DNA reads as TGTGCCAGCAGACCATACCCCCAGGGGGCCCAGCATTTT. Protein sequence: CASRPYPQGAQHF. Based on the CDR3 plus reference TRBV7-8 and TRBJ1-5, the full variable domain is GAGVSQSPRYKVAKRGQDVALRCDPISGHVSLFWYQQALGQGPEFLTYFQNEAQLDKSGLPSDRFFAERPEGSVSTLKIQRTQQEDSAVYLCASRPYPQGAQHFGDGTRLSIL.